This paragraph reports one T cell receptor (beta chain). What it binds is not known. This specimen belongs to a study of cytomegalovirus exposure and HLA in healthy donors. Study outcomes and limitations: One later analysis reportedly identified an Asian-associated ancestry cluster that showed fewer N-insertions than the roughly 670-donor mean.

Researchers ran the PCR with 60 Vbeta and 13 Jbeta primers. This table comes from immunoSEQ multiplex PCR, and its TCRdb copy is limited to in-frame clones, with some not included. Of over 150,000 clones listed, roughly 87% are singletons. The TCR sequence derives from a girl under three years old in good health and CMV-seronegative. The sequenced material came from PBMCs.

CDR3 DNA: TGTGCCAGCAGTCCCGCCTCGGGAGAGACTAATGAAAAACTGTTTTTT. Its translation is CASSPASGETNEKLFF. The rearrangement uses TRBV27 and TRBJ1-4; D unclear. Between the trimmed V and J ends, which lost 5 bases and 2 bases, there was a span of 15 bases. Germline CDR1 is MNHEY and CDR2 is SMNVEV (reference sequence). The CDR3 sequence is 16 residues long.